Listed here are 21 T cell receptor beta chains from one sample, sequenced in a study of blood T cell repertoires in COVID-19. The assay was immunoSEQ multiplex PCR, and TCRdb's table has in-frame clones only and misses some. The data hold 300,000 to 400,000 clones, with 88% observed a single time. The sample taken for sequencing was peripheral blood. The receptors stem from a woman aged 70-85 years with COVID-19, enrolled during active disease.

V and J are TRBV5-6 and TRBJ1-2, with TRBD1 matching 7 bases. The CDR3 is 15 residues long. The V segment lost 0 bases and the J segment 4 bases; nucleotides outside the gene matches: 6. Germline V gene data show CDR1 as SGHDT and CDR2 as YYEEEE. In DNA form, the CDR3 reads TGTGCCAGCAGCTTGGGCACAGGGGTACTCTATGGCTACACCTTC. Translation gives CASSLGTGVLYGYTF.

V is TRBV12-5 and J is TRBJ1-3; unclear D gene. V was trimmed by 5 bases and J by 4 bases, leaving 6 bases between them. Germline CDR1 LGHNT, CDR2 FRNRAP. The CDR3 is 12 amino acids. The chain's CDR3 is CASGRVGNTIYF. CDR3 nucleotides: TGTGCTAGTGGTCGAGTGGGAAACACCATATATTTT. The variable domain in full, with the rest retrieved from reference TRBV12-5 and TRBJ1-3, is DARVTQTPRHKVTEMGQEVTMRCQPILGHNTVFWYRQTMMQGLELLAYFRNRAPLDDSGMPKDRFSAEMPDATLATLKIQPSEPRDSAVYFCASGRVGNTIYFGEGSWLTVV.

The chain combines TRBV2 with TRBJ2-1; 12 bases align to TRBD2. This CDR3 region has 12 residues. The trim removed 9 bases at V and 7 bases at J, leaving 1 base unmatched. In germline, CDR1 is SNHLY, CDR2 FYNNEI. The CDR3 here is CARTSGGNEQFF. CDR3 coding DNA: TGTGCCAGGACTAGCGGGGGTAATGAGCAGTTCTTC.

The chain joins TRBV15 to TRBJ1-2, with D perhaps matching TRBD1 (5 bases). Trimming shortened V by 0 bases and J by 12 bases, and 14 bases separated the two germline ends. In germline, CDR1 is LNHNV, CDR2 YYDKDF (reference sequence). There are 13 residues in the CDR3. The CDR3 loop reads CATSREVDGGDTF. Written as DNA, the CDR3 is TGTGCCACCAGCAGAGAGGTAGATGGGGGGGACACCTTC.

The chain uses TRBV20-1 and TRBJ1-2, with D possibly being TRBD1 (5 bases). The CDR3 spans 14 residues. The ends were cut back, 3 bases at V and 4 bases at J, with 15 bases in the middle. Germline V lookup: CDR1 DFQATT, CDR2 SNEGSKA (reference sequence). This CDR3 reads CSASPRQYIYGYTF. The CDR3 coding sequence is TGCAGTGCTAGTCCCCGACAGTATATCTATGGCTACACCTTC.

The gene calls are TRBV18 and TRBJ1-2; 7 nucleotides match TRBD1. This CDR3 is built from 15 residues. V was clipped by 1 base and J by 4 bases; unmatched bases: 6. CDR1 and CDR2 (germline): KGHSH, LQKENI. The CDR3 DNA reads TGTGCCAGCTCACCACAAACAGGGGCGGGCTATGGCTACACCTTC. Protein product: CASSPQTGAGYGYTF.

The genes are TRBV5-4 and TRBJ1-6; 10 bases align to TRBD1. Germline CDR1 and CDR2: SGHNT and YYREEE (reference sequence). CDR3 length: 15 amino acids. The junction had 7 bases not matched to a gene; V was cut back by 7 bases and J by 6 bases. CDR3 amino acids: CASGPGQGSNSPLHF. CDR3 in DNA: TGTGCCAGCGGTCCGGGACAGGGGAGTAATTCACCCCTCCACTTT. Supplemented by reference TRBV5-4 and TRBJ1-6, the full variable domain reads ETGVTQSPTHLIKTRGQQVTLRCSSQSGHNTVSWYQQALGQGPQFIFQYYREEENGRGNFPPRFSGLQFPNYSSELNVNALELDDSALYLCASGPGQGSNSPLHFGNGTRLTVT.

The CDR3 DNA reads TGTGCCAGCAGCCTCGCCGGGGGCTATGGCTACACCTTC. This encodes CASSLAGGYGYTF. This sequence joins TRBV3-1 (or the pseudogene TRBV3-2) and TRBJ1-2; possible D gene TRBD1, 5 bases. CDR3 length: 13 residues. Trimming took 4 bases from V and 4 from J, leaving 10 bases between them. Germline values: CDR1 LGHDT, CDR2 YNNKEL (reference sequence).

The chain combines TRBV6-4 with TRBJ1-6; 7 bases agree with TRBD1. Per germline, CDR1 MRHNA and CDR2 SNTAGT. V dropped 6 bases and J dropped 3; count of bases not matched to a gene: 5. The CDR3 runs to 15 residues. CDR3 in amino acids: CASRVAGGYNSPLHF. Written as DNA, the CDR3 is TGTGCCAGCAGGGTGGCAGGGGGCTATAATTCACCCCTCCACTTT.

The chain is built from TRBV7-2 and TRBJ2-7; the match to TRBD2 covers 11 bases. The CDR3 extends over 18 amino acids. The J segment lost 0 bases and the V segment lost 4 bases, leaving 11 bases of the junction unmatched. Germline V gene data show CDR1 as SGHTA and CDR2 as FQGNSA. The chain's CDR3 is CASSSRLGTSGLSYEQYF. The CDR3 region has the DNA TGTGCCAGCAGCTCCCGACTTGGGACTAGCGGCCTCTCCTACGAGCAGTACTTC.

With regard to this clone: Other DNA sequences from this sample encode an identical CDR3 as well. The chain couples TRBV5-1 to TRBJ1-1; tentative D call: TRBD1 (5 bases). Trimming stripped 2 bases from V and 5 bases from J, with 13 bases between. This CDR3 has 14 amino acids. CDR1 and CDR2 from the germline V gene are SGHRS and YFSETQ. The CDR3 DNA reads as TGCGCCAGCAGCTTAGGCACAGGAGAAACTGAAGCTTTCTTT. It translates to CASSLGTGETEAFF.

V and J are TRBV28 and TRBJ2-7; 11 bases are a match to TRBD1. Trimming at V came to 6 bases and at J to 2 bases, leaving 3 bases not matched to a gene. The CDR3 is 14 residues long. Looked up from germline, CDR1 is MDHEN and CDR2 is SYDVKM. The CDR3 here is CASRGTGGTYEQYF. The DNA for the CDR3 is TGTGCCAGCAGGGGGACAGGGGGGACCTACGAGCAGTACTTC.

The chain links TRBV2 to TRBJ2-2; 7 positions match TRBD2. The trim removed 8 bases at V and 2 bases at J, leaving 8 bases unmatched. The CDR3 runs to 15 residues. CDR1 SNHLY and CDR2 FYNNEI come from the germline V gene. The CDR3 spells CASLKRGANTGELFF. Here the CDR3 DNA reads TGTGCCAGCTTAAAGCGGGGCGCAAACACCGGGGAGCTGTTTTTT.

This clone showed up just once. The chain links TRBV3-1 (or the pseudogene TRBV3-2) to TRBJ1-2, with D unclear. Germline CDR1 reads LGHDT; CDR2 reads YNNKEL (reference sequence). Trimming shortened V by 3 bases and J by 8 bases, and 10 bases separated the two germline ends. The CDR3 spans 12 residues. CDR3 DNA sequence: TGTGCCAGCAGCCAGAGGGCCGTAGGCTACACCTTC. Encoded protein: CASSQRAVGYTF.

The V gene is TRBV19, the J gene TRBJ2-1, with D possibly being TRBD2 (6 bases). Germline CDR1 and CDR2: LNHDA and SQIVND (reference sequence). Trimming cost V 2 bases and J 4 bases, with 12 bases left between them. CDR3 length: 15 amino acids. CDR3 bases: TGTGCCAGTAGTATAACTCTAGCGCTATACAATGAGCAGTTCTTC. Translation gives CASSITLALYNEQFF. Combining the CDR3 with reference TRBV19 and TRBJ2-1 gives the whole variable domain DGGITQSPKYLFRKEGQNVTLSCEQNLNHDAMYWYRQDPGQGLRLIYYSQIVNDFQKGDIAEGYSVSREKKESFPLTVTSAQKNPTAFYLCASSITLALYNEQFFGPGTRLTVL.

DNA of the CDR3: TGTGCCAGCAGCGGACAGGGGTGGACCGGGGAGCTGTTTTTT. Amino acids: CASSGQGWTGELFF. The chain combines TRBV7-3 with TRBJ2-2, with 9 bases identical to TRBD1. The germline gives CDR1 SGHTA, CDR2 FQGTGA. Trimming removed 5 bases from V and 5 bases from J; junction bases left unmatched: 3. The length of the CDR3 is 14 residues.

The rearrangement links TRBV3-1 (or the pseudogene TRBV3-2) to TRBJ1-5; D is unresolved. The CDR3 has 16 amino acids. Germline CDR1 LGHDT, CDR2 YNNKEL (reference sequence). Trimming cost V 3 bases and J 3 bases, with 15 bases left between them. The CDR3 DNA is TGTGCCAGCAGCCAGTCGTGGAGGTCGGACAATCAGCCCCAGCATTTT. This encodes CASSQSWRSDNQPQHF.

On this clone itself: The same CDR3 is also encoded by other DNA sequences in this sample. The chain has TRBV9 and TRBJ1-3; TRBD1 aligns across 8 bases. Trimming took 3 bases from V and 4 from J; bases not matched to a gene: 3. The CDR3 totals 14 residues. Germline CDR1 and CDR2: SGDLS and YYNGEE. The CDR3 DNA reads TGTGCCAGCAGCGACCGGGACAGGGGAAACACCATATATTTT. Translation: CASSDRDRGNTIYF.

V is TRBV9 and J is TRBJ2-1; 8 positions agree with TRBD2. CDR3 length: 16 residues. J was trimmed by 4 bases and V by 3 bases; bases with no gene match: 9. Germline-derived CDR1 and CDR2 are SGDLS and YYNGEE. This CDR3 reads CASSDKRLAPYNEQFF. CDR3 DNA sequence: TGTGCCAGCAGCGACAAAAGACTAGCGCCTTACAATGAGCAGTTCTTC.

V gene TRBV29-1 combines with J gene TRBJ1-1; 7 bases are a match to TRBD1. V was clipped by 3 bases and J by 5 bases; unmatched bases: 3. The germline gives CDR1 SQVTM, CDR2 ANQGSEA. This CDR3 spans 12 amino acids. For the CDR3, the DNA is TGCAGCGTTGATCGGGGACAGACTGAAGCTTTCTTT. Translated: CSVDRGQTEAFF.

The chain is built from TRBV29-1 and TRBJ1-4; D gene unclear. The CDR3 runs to 12 residues. The germline CDR1 and CDR2 sequences are SQVTM and ANQGSEA. Trimming left V 5 bases short and J 8 bases short, with 12 bases between. CDR3 region: CSVLLGGEKLFF. The CDR3 nucleotides read TGCAGCGTTCTTCTAGGTGGCGAAAAACTGTTTTTT.